This T cell receptor (beta chain) was documented in a study of cytomegalovirus exposure and HLA in healthy donors. V shed 4 bases and J 4 bases; nucleotides not matched to a gene: 2. This CDR3 region has 14 residues. CDR1 is SGHNT, CDR2 YENEEA, per germline. Comment on this clone: What it recognizes is unknown.

The PCR ran on 60 Vbeta and 13 Jbeta primers. Here immunoSEQ multiplex PCR was the method, and the copy in TCRdb shows in-frame clones only, minus some. The sample includes tens of thousands of clones, 55% to 70% of them seen just once. The study's findings and limits: The authors later linked a missense DCLRE1C variant to TCR beta V- and J-gene trimming. Roughly 170 TCR beta chains were listed as cytomegalovirus-associated.

The chain carries TRBV11-3 and TRBJ2-2, with 8 bases matching TRBD1. The receptor was derived from a woman aged 40 to 50 in good health and CMV-seropositive. Specimen: PBMCs. This CDR3 reads CASSSTGGTGELFF. The CDR3 DNA reads as TGTGCCAGCAGCTCAACAGGGGGCACCGGGGAGCTGTTTTTT.